There are a few counts of the clone carrying this TCR beta chain. Its antigen is not known. V lost 4 bases, J lost 7 bases, and 8 bases stayed unmatched. The CDR3 length is 15 residues. CDR1 is DFQATT, CDR2 SNEGSKA, per germline (reference sequence). Unique molecular identifiers were attached to individual cDNA molecules within the library. TCRdb redid the calling of the 5' RACE reads with MiXCR, one entry per CDR3 protein. The repertoire includes 70,000 to 85,000 distinct CDR3 sequences, about 15% of them detected once, and almost 7% sits in the top ten. It was unfractionated whole blood from which total RNA was extracted. The sample belongs to a study of human T cells and chemical hapten exposure. About the research overall: Per-sample TCR yield variability stemmed mainly from small pooled library volume differences.

Overall study results and limits: Counts of TCRs above 1 in 1000 frequency stayed unchanged with DPC sensitization.

This chain connects TRBV20-1 to TRBJ1-6; 9 bases align to TRBD1. The clonotype originates from a female donor in good health. The CDR3 nucleotides are TGCAGTGCTAAGTTTGGGGGACAGGGAAATTCACCCCTCCACTTT. Amino acids: CSAKFGGQGNSPLHF.